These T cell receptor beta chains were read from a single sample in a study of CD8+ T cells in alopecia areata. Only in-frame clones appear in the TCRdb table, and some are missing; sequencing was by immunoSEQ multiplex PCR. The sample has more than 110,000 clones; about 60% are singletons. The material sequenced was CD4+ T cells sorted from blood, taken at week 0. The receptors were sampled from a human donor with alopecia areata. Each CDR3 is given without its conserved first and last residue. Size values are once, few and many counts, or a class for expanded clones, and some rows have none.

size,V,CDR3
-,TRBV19,ASSSGTLNYGYT
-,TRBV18,ASSPGAPSGNSPLH
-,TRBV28,ASSSVLGTDTQY
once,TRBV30,AWRLTSGGRYEQY
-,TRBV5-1,ASSPDRVGTGELF
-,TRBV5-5,ASRSSPGTGGQF
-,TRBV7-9,ASSGQGAMNTEAF
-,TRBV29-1,SVEVSARTEAF
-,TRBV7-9,ASSLMAWGSTDTQY
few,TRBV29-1,SSTRRPYNEQF
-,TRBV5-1,ASSLNTYRETQY
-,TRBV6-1,AARKEQGTDTQY
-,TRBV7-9,ASSFITQSSGANVLT
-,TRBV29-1,SVEDLWGQRQETQY
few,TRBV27,ASSSSRVNSPLH
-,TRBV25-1,ASSDGGSTEAF